Shown below are 18 T cell receptor beta chains from a single sample sequenced in a study of blood T cell repertoires in COVID-19. Here immunoSEQ multiplex PCR was the method, and the copy in TCRdb shows in-frame clones only, minus some. The sample consists of some 120,000 clones, about 81% of them appearing once. The sequenced sample was peripheral blood. These receptors originate from a man between 25 and 39 years old with COVID-19, enrolled during active disease.

The J gene is TRBJ2-4, the V gene TRBV3-1 (or the pseudogene TRBV3-2); D may be TRBD2 (5 bases). With 3 bases removed from V and 9 bases from J, the gap between germline ends came to 9 bases. CDR3 size: 12 residues. Germline values: CDR1 LGHDT, CDR2 YNNKEL (reference sequence). The CDR3 bases are TGTGCCAGCAGCCAGAGGGTCGGCATTCAGTACTTC. As protein: CASSQRVGIQYF.

The gene calls are TRBV6-1 and TRBJ1-1; 7 bases match TRBD1. With 1 base clipped from V and 6 bases from J, the junction kept 11 bases outside the gene matches. The CDR3 consists of 16 residues. Germline V gives CDR1 MNHNS, CDR2 SASEGT. CDR3 in amino acids: CASSEVLVGQGAEAFF. CDR3 DNA sequence: TGTGCCAGCAGTGAAGTTTTGGTAGGGCAGGGGGCTGAAGCTTTCTTT.

In its sample, this clone was seen a few times. V and J are TRBV30 and TRBJ2-5; 9 bases fit TRBD1. V shed 8 bases and J 4 bases; nucleotides not matched to a gene: 11. CDR1 and CDR2 from the germline V gene are GTSNPN and SVGIG (reference sequence). The CDR3 has 14 amino acids. CDR3 region: CAAQTGGRRETQYF. In nucleotides, the CDR3 is TGTGCCGCGCAAACAGGGGGCCGACGAGAGACCCAGTACTTC.

The rearrangement joins TRBV30 to TRBJ2-1, with 10 bases that match TRBD2. The CDR3 has 14 amino acids. With V trimmed by 5 bases and J by 4 bases, 5 bases remained unmatched. The germline V gene encodes CDR1 GTSNPN and CDR2 SVGIG (reference sequence). CDR3: CAWQPGLAYNEQFF. The DNA of the CDR3 is TGTGCCTGGCAACCGGGACTAGCGTACAATGAGCAGTTCTTC.

This sequence joins TRBV11-2 and TRBJ1-1; D is ambiguous. This CDR3 region has 18 residues. CDR1 is SGHAT, CDR2 FQNNGV, per germline. Between the trimmed V and J ends, which lost 0 bases and 4 bases, there was a span of 21 bases. The CDR3 sequence is CASSLDWPGVYRATEAFF. CDR3 in DNA: TGTGCCAGCAGCTTAGATTGGCCGGGAGTCTATAGGGCCACTGAAGCTTTCTTT.

The V gene is TRBV5-1, the J gene TRBJ2-3, with a weak D call TRBD2 (5 bases). The CDR3 length is 12 residues. Germline loops: CDR1 SGHRS, CDR2 YFSETQ. Between the trimmed V and J ends, which lost 4 bases and 5 bases, there was a span of 8 bases. CDR3: CASSTAGDTQYF. In DNA form, the CDR3 reads TGCGCCAGCAGCACGGCGGGAGATACGCAGTATTTT.

This chain links TRBV4-1 with TRBJ1-5; no reliable D call. The germline V gene encodes CDR1 MGHRA and CDR2 YSYEKL. V was cut by 4 bases and J by 4 bases, with 17 bases left in between. The CDR3 sequence is 16 residues long. The CDR3 loop reads CASSPQAAGNNQPQHF. The CDR3 nucleotides are TGCGCCAGCAGCCCCCAGGCAGCGGGAAATAATCAGCCCCAGCATTTT.

The chain has TRBV10-3 and TRBJ2-6, with 8 bases aligning to TRBD2. This CDR3 is built from 18 residues. Losses at the gene ends were 0 bases for V and 3 bases for J; bases not matched to a gene: 7. Germline V gives CDR1 ENHRY, CDR2 SYGVKD. The CDR3: CAISESGAGDIGANVLTF. The CDR3 DNA follows: TGTGCCATCAGTGAGTCTGGAGCGGGGGACATTGGGGCCAACGTCCTGACTTTC.

The chain joins TRBV7-6 to TRBJ2-3, with 8 bases lining up with TRBD2. Trimming at V came to 5 bases and at J to 1 base, leaving 8 bases not matched to a gene. The CDR3 extends over 16 amino acids. Germline CDR1 reads SGHVS; CDR2 reads FNYEAQ. CDR3 amino acids: CASSDPISGGTDTQYF. As DNA, the CDR3 is TGTGCCAGCAGCGACCCCATTAGCGGGGGCACAGATACGCAGTATTTT.

The V gene is TRBV2, the J gene TRBJ1-1; tentatively, D is TRBD1 (5 bases). Germline loops: CDR1 SNHLY, CDR2 FYNNEI. The CDR3 is 14 amino acids. Trimming took off 8 bases at V and 7 bases at J, with 20 bases between the two ends. The CDR3 bases are TGTGCCAGCCTCGAGTTCCCAACAGGTGGTGAAGCTTTCTTT. Translating it yields CASLEFPTGGEAFF.

The chain is built from TRBV5-1 and TRBJ2-6; 7 bases are shared with TRBD1. The J segment lost 2 bases and the V segment lost 0 bases, leaving 8 bases of the junction unmatched. This CDR3 region has 18 residues. CDR1 is SGHRS and CDR2 is YFSETQ in the germline V gene. The CDR3: CASSLAGGFVPGANVLTF. Written as DNA, the CDR3 is TGCGCCAGCAGCTTGGCAGGGGGTTTCGTCCCTGGGGCCAACGTCCTGACTTTC. Full variable domain (outside the CDR3, taken from reference TRBV5-1 and TRBJ2-6): KAGVTQTPRYLIKTRGQQVTLSCSPISGHRSVSWYQQTPGQGLQFLFEYFSETQRNKGNFPGRFSGRQFSNSRSEMNVSTLELGDSALYLCASSLAGGFVPGANVLTFGAGSRLTVL.

This clone was recorded a few times. The chain has TRBV6-2 or TRBV6-3 and TRBJ1-5, with 7 bases matching TRBD1. The V gene end was trimmed by 2 bases and the J gene end by 3 bases; junction bases not matched to a gene: 4. The CDR3 consists of 15 residues. Germline loops: CDR1 MNHEY, CDR2 SVGEGT. The CDR3 spells CASSYTDRDNQPQHF. DNA of the CDR3: TGTGCCAGCAGTTACACCGACAGGGACAATCAGCCCCAGCATTTT.

This chain uses TRBV30 with TRBJ1-1; D might be TRBD1 (5 bases). V lost 3 bases, J lost 7 bases, and 15 bases lay in between. Per germline, CDR1 GTSNPN and CDR2 SVGIG (reference sequence). This CDR3 contains 13 residues. The CDR3 sequence is CAWSFPSGNEAFF. CDR3 nucleotides: TGTGCCTGGAGCTTTCCCTCAGGGAATGAAGCTTTCTTT. The full variable domain, rest sourced from reference TRBV30 and TRBJ1-1, is SQTIHQWPATLVQPVGSPLSLECTVEGTSNPNLYWYRQAAGRGLQLLFYSVGIGQISSEVPQNLSASRPQDRQFILSSKKLLLSDSGFYLCAWSFPSGNEAFFGQGTRLTVV.

The V call is TRBV29-1, the J call TRBJ2-7; 10 nucleotides match TRBD1. Germline V gives CDR1 SQVTM, CDR2 ANQGSEA. V dropped 5 bases and J dropped 2; count of bases not matched to a gene: 6. This CDR3 has 14 residues. CDR3 DNA sequence: TGCAGCGTTTATGACAGGGGGCAGACCTACGAGCAGTACTTC. This gives the protein CSVYDRGQTYEQYF.

CDR3 nucleotides: TGTGCCAGCAGCCCCACAGGGGGCGGTAAGGCCAACGTCCTGACTTTC. It specifies CASSPTGGGKANVLTF. This rearrangement joins TRBV27 to TRBJ2-6; TRBD1 matches at 9 bases. Per the germline V gene, CDR1 is MNHEY and CDR2 is SMNVEV (reference sequence). J gave up 6 bases and V 6 bases, and 9 bases lay outside the gene matches. The CDR3 has 16 amino acids.

This chain's CDR3 is CATSDRDSHETF. The CDR3 DNA is TGTGCCACCAGTGATCGGGACAGCCATGAGACCTTC. The V gene is TRBV24-1, the J gene TRBJ1-2; 7 bases map to TRBD1. V shed 3 bases and J 14 bases; nucleotides not matched to a gene: 8. The length of the CDR3 is 12 residues. CDR1 and CDR2 from the germline V gene are KGHDR and SFDVKD.

This sequence joins TRBV9 and TRBJ2-3, with 10 positions matching TRBD2. This CDR3 has 16 amino acids. Germline V gene data show CDR1 as SGDLS and CDR2 as YYNGEE. J was trimmed by 6 bases and V by 0 bases; bases with no gene match: 7. The CDR3 bases are TGTGCCAGCAGCGTAGGGACTAGCGGCCTGATGGATACGCAGTATTTT. Its protein product is CASSVGTSGLMDTQYF.

This clone was seen a single time. The gene calls are TRBV7-9 and TRBJ2-1; 13 nucleotides align to TRBD2. With V trimmed by 4 bases and J by 3 bases, 3 bases remained unmatched. There are 16 residues in the CDR3. Germline V gene data show CDR1 as SEHNR and CDR2 as FQNEAQ (reference sequence). The CDR3 sequence is CASSSRTSGSYNEQFF. CDR3 coding DNA: TGTGCCAGCAGCTCCCGGACTAGCGGGAGCTACAATGAGCAGTTCTTC.